A single sample is the source of the 28 T cell receptor beta chains below, sequenced in a study of monozygotic twins with inflammatory bowel disease. TCRdb re-analyzed the 5' RACE reads; it lists each CDR3 protein once, without DNA. The sample totals just over 300,000 distinct CDR3 sequences. Sample: blood. The receptors originated from a human donor with ulcerative colitis or Crohn's disease, or a healthy co-twin of an affected twin (not recorded which).

The gene calls are TRBV6-5 and TRBJ1-6. The CDR3 contains 15 residues. Germline V gives CDR1 MNHEY, CDR2 SVGAGI. CDR3 loop: CASSYLASLNSPLHF.

The chain couples TRBV20-1 to TRBJ2-7. The CDR3 runs 13 residues. Germline CDR1 DFQATT, CDR2 SNEGSKA (reference sequence). The chain's CDR3 is CSASDTNSYEQYF.

V is TRBV5-1 and J is TRBJ2-7; TCRdb calls TRBD2, which cannot be checked without DNA. CDR3 size: 13 residues. Germline V gene lookup returns CDR1 SGHRS and CDR2 YFSETQ. CDR3: CASSSLRRGEQYF.

V usage is TRBV5-1 and J usage is TRBJ2-7; the D call from TCRdb, TRBD1, cannot be confirmed without DNA. CDR3 size: 14 residues. In germline, CDR1 is SGHRS, CDR2 YFSETQ. Here the CDR3 reads CASSLRDRGVEQYF.

The genes are TRBV29-1 and TRBJ2-1; the TRBD2 assignment by TCRdb is unverifiable without DNA. This CDR3 region has 15 residues. Germline V lookup: CDR1 SQVTM, CDR2 ANQGSEA. The CDR3 sequence is CSVVRPTSGNNEQFF.

The chain's CDR3 is CASSRLWTDEQYF. This sequence joins TRBV6-1 and TRBJ2-7; the TRBD1 assignment by TCRdb is unverifiable without DNA. Germline V gene sequence: CDR1 MNHNS, CDR2 SASEGT. The CDR3 loop spans 13 amino acids.

This sequence joins TRBV4-2 and TRBJ2-5; TCRdb designates TRBD2, a call that cannot be tested without DNA. The CDR3 totals 16 residues. Germline V CDR1 and CDR2: LGHNA, YNFKEQ. The CDR3 loop is CASSQPLAGIQETQYF.

The chain employs TRBV7-2 and TRBJ2-5; there is no DNA to check the TCRdb D call of TRBD1. Germline CDR1 and CDR2: SGHTA and FQGNSA. The CDR3 is made up of 15 amino acids. CDR3 in amino acids: CASSTGQGAFETQYF.

This chain uses TRBV19 with TRBJ1-1; TCRdb proposes TRBD1, but this gene call is untestable without DNA. Germline CDR1 is LNHDA and CDR2 is SQIVND (reference sequence). The CDR3 is 14 residues long. The CDR3 region is CASSFGTGSTEAFF.

The V call is TRBV5-5, the J call TRBJ2-1. The CDR3 loop spans 15 amino acids. The V gene's germline CDR1 is SGHKS and CDR2 YYEKEE (reference sequence). This CDR3 reads CASNFRSTSYNEQFF. The entire variable domain, with the rest obtained from reference TRBV5-5 and TRBJ2-1, is as follows: DAGVTQSPTHLIKTRGQQVTLRCSPISGHKSVSWYQQVLGQGPQFIFQYYEKEERGRGNFPDRFSARQFPNYSSELNVNALLLGDSALYLCASNFRSTSYNEQFFGPGTRLTVL.

The J gene is TRBJ2-7, the V gene TRBV7-2; lacking DNA, the TRBD1 call made by TCRdb goes unchecked. Germline V CDR1 and CDR2: SGHTA, FQGNSA. This CDR3 is built from 14 residues. The CDR3 spells CASSSPGQGGEQYF.

This chain connects TRBV24-1 to TRBJ1-6; the D call from TCRdb, TRBD1, cannot be confirmed without DNA. This CDR3 has 14 residues. The V gene's germline CDR1 is KGHDR and CDR2 SFDVKD. CDR3 loop: CATSEGQLGSPLHF.

The chain employs TRBV5-1 and TRBJ2-7; TCRdb's D call, TRBD2, is unchecked because there is no DNA. CDR1 is SGHRS, CDR2 YFSETQ, per germline. CDR3 length equals 13 residues. The CDR3 loop reads CASRPGLSYEQYF.

The rearrangement links TRBV29-1 to TRBJ1-1. Germline V gene data show CDR1 as SQVTM and CDR2 as ANQGSEA. CDR3 length equals 12 residues. The CDR3 region is CSGRELNTEAFF.

The V gene is TRBV29-1, the J gene TRBJ2-3; TCRdb selects TRBD2, and the lack of DNA leaves this call unchecked. The CDR3 totals 14 residues. CDR1 and CDR2 (germline): SQVTM, ANQGSEA. CDR3 sequence: CSVDFGGGGDTQYF.

The genes are TRBV7-9 and TRBJ2-7; TCRdb lists TRBD2, though no DNA is available to test this call. The CDR3 consists of 13 residues. From germline, CDR1 is SEHNR and CDR2 FQNEAQ (reference sequence). The CDR3 protein is CASSFGLAGVQYF.

This chain connects TRBV6-5 to TRBJ2-1; the TRBD1 assignment by TCRdb is unverifiable without DNA. The CDR3 covers 14 residues. The germline V gene encodes CDR1 MNHEY and CDR2 SVGAGI. The CDR3 region is CASSSRTGSWEQFF.

The chain uses TRBV7-9 and TRBJ2-7; TCRdb's D call of TRBD1 is untestable without DNA. This CDR3 spans 16 amino acids. Germline V gene data show CDR1 as SEHNR and CDR2 as FQNEAQ (reference sequence). CDR3 sequence reads: CASSLVDREPSYEQYF.

The V gene is TRBV5-1, the J gene TRBJ2-3; TCRdb lists TRBD1, though no DNA is available to test this call. The germline V gene has CDR1 SGHRS and CDR2 YFSETQ. The length of the CDR3 is 15 residues. CDR3 sequence: CASSFQQGATDTQYF.

The chain couples TRBV6-1 to TRBJ1-1; TCRdb's D gene call, TRBD1, goes unchecked for lack of DNA. The CDR3 totals 15 residues. Germline V gives CDR1 MNHNS, CDR2 SASEGT. CDR3 sequence reads: CASTLSSGVGSEAFF.

The rearrangement links TRBV19 to TRBJ1-4. Germline values: CDR1 LNHDA, CDR2 SQIVND (reference sequence). The CDR3 runs to 13 residues. The CDR3 loop is CASTSGSYEKLFF. The whole variable domain, remainder taken from reference TRBV19 and TRBJ1-4, is DGGITQSPKYLFRKEGQNVTLSCEQNLNHDAMYWYRQDPGQGLRLIYYSQIVNDFQKGDIAEGYSVSREKKESFPLTVTSAQKNPTAFYLCASTSGSYEKLFFGSGTQLSVL.

The chain joins TRBV5-6 to TRBJ1-5; TCRdb designates TRBD1, a call that cannot be tested without DNA. Germline CDR1 SGHDT, CDR2 YYEEEE. This CDR3 has 14 residues. CDR3 residues: CASSFRAINQPQHF. The full variable domain, rest sourced from reference TRBV5-6 and TRBJ1-5, is DAGVTQSPTHLIKTRGQQVTLRCSPKSGHDTVSWYQQALGQGPQFIFQYYEEEERQRGNFPDRFSGHQFPNYSSELNVNALLLGDSALYLCASSFRAINQPQHFGDGTRLSIL.

This chain uses TRBV12-3 or TRBV12-4 with TRBJ1-1. The CDR3 sequence is 13 residues long. CDR3 in amino acids: CASSFRLNTEAFF.

The chain recombines TRBV7-8 with TRBJ2-3. CDR3 size: 16 residues. Germline CDR1 is SGHVS and CDR2 is FQNEAQ. The CDR3 loop reads CASSLSTSGRHRYAVF.

V gene TRBV12-3 or TRBV12-4 combines with J gene TRBJ2-2; the TCRdb D gene call, TRBD2, has no DNA to confirm it. CDR3 size: 15 residues. CDR3 residues: CASSLTSGIAGELFF.

V is TRBV19 and J is TRBJ2-5; the D gene TCRdb calls, TRBD1, cannot be checked with no DNA. Germline assignment: CDR1 LNHDA and CDR2 SQIVND (reference sequence). The CDR3 has 14 amino acids. CDR3 region: CASSMGHMGETQYF.

V gene TRBV12-3 or TRBV12-4 combines with J gene TRBJ2-1; without DNA, the TCRdb call of TRBD2 cannot be checked. The CDR3 consists of 14 residues. The CDR3 is CASSLVAGDNEQFF.

The genes are TRBV28 and TRBJ2-1. The CDR3 is 11 residues long. Germline-derived CDR1 and CDR2 are MDHEN and SYDVKM. The CDR3 spells CASTFGTEQFF.